This TCR beta chain was captured in a study of OX40 agonist ivuxolimab in advanced cancers. About the research overall: With ivuxolimab, an agonistic anti-OX40 (CD134) antibody, patients were treated. Patients received ivuxolimab, an intravenous treatment, every 2 weeks at 0.01 to 10 mg/kg. The group had a mean age of 60 years, ranged from about 20 to 80, and was roughly 80% male. Study results and caveats: It was also the case that some nonresponders had low normalized T-cell clonal expansion.

Of note for this clone: Its antigen remains unknown.

Only in-frame clones appear in the TCRdb table, and some are missing; sequencing was by immunoSEQ multiplex PCR. Here the sample spans 38,000 or so clones, roughly nine tenths being singletons. The length of the CDR3 is 16 residues. Germline lookup yields CDR1 LNHNV and CDR2 YYDKDF (reference sequence). Between the trimmed V and J ends, which lost 0 bases and 0 bases, there was a span of 11 bases. The clonotype comes from an adult with an advanced solid tumor such as melanoma, head and neck, liver or kidney cancer. The rearrangement uses TRBV15 and TRBJ1-2; possible D gene TRBD1, 5 bases. The material sequenced was CD4+ or CD8+ T cells sorted from blood, taken in a trial of the OX40 agonist ivuxolimab. The DNA of the CDR3 is TGTGCCACCAGCAGAGATTTGGAGGGACCTAACTATGGCTACACCTTC. This gives the protein CATSRDLEGPNYGYTF.